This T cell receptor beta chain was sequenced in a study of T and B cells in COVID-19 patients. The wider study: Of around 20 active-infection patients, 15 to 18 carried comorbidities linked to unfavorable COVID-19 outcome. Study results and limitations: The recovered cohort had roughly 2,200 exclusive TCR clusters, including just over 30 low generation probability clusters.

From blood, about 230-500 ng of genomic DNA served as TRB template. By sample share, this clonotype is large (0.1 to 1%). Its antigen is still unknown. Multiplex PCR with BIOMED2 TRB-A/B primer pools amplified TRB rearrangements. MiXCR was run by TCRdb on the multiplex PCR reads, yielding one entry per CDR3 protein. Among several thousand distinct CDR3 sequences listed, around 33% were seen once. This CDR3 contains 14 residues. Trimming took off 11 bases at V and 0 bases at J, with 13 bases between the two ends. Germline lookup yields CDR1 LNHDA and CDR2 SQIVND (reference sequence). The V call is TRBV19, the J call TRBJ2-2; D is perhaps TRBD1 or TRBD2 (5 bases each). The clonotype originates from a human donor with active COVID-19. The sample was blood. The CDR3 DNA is TGTGCCTGTCGGACGGGACCGAACACCGGGGAGCTGTTTTTT. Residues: CACRTGPNTGELFF.